This T cell receptor (beta chain) was sequenced in a study of shared clonotypes between healthy human individuals. Study-wide findings and caveats: Donor scarcity curtailed the genetic and exposure-history diversity represented herein. Some naive CD4 clonotypes, roughly 4.8%, turned up in common across several donors.

The length of the CDR3 is 11 residues. V was trimmed by 8 bases and J by 1 base, leaving 8 bases between them. Germline-derived CDR1 and CDR2 are DFQATT and SNEGSKA (reference sequence). Several immunoSEQ 96-well plates shared each subset's DNA, each plate a replicate. Original processing methods: Owing to the provision of junction-only sequences devoid of quality scores by immunoSEQ, filtering differed. Generated by immunoSEQ multiplex PCR, the TCRdb table keeps only in-frame clones and is missing some. That table gives V, J and clone size, and the DNA gave D and trimming. The table has some 980,000 clones, about three quarters seen once. For this clone: Its antigen is unidentified.

This TCR derives from a young man in good health. The chain has TRBV20-1 and TRBJ1-1; D perhaps matches TRBD1 (5 bases). The sequenced sample was memory CD4+ T cells sorted from blood. Subset meaning: CD45RA-negative fraction. CDR3 region: CSRQKNTEAFF. CDR3 DNA sequence: TGCAGTCGACAGAAGAACACTGAAGCTTTCTTT.